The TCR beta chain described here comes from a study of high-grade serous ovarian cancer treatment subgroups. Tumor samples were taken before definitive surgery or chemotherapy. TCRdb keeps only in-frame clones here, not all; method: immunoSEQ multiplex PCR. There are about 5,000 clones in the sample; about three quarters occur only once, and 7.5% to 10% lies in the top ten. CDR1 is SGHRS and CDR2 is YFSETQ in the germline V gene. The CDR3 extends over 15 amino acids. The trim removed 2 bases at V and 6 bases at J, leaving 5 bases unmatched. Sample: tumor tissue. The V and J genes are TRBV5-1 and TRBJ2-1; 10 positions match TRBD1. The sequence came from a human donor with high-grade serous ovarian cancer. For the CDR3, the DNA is TGCGCCAGCAGCTTAGGGACAGGGGTGGGCAATGAGCAGTTCTTC. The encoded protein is CASSLGTGVGNEQFF.